This T cell receptor (beta chain) was found in a study of Tregs in tolerant kidney transplant recipients. The study's findings and limits: Donor-specific Treg expansion exceeded global Treg expansion in tolerant patients, suggesting antigen drive. Biological reproducibility was not directly addressed, but technical replication error appeared minimal.

Mixed chimerism was transient after nonmyeloablative marrow transplants from related graft donors. Thawed PBMCs were FACS-sorted into unstimulated CD4+CD25+CD127- regulatory T cells, CD4+CD25- non-regulatory cells, CD4 and CD8 cells. For this clone: Antigen specificity is unknown. A read error may account for a junction end that differs from germline. Read data end 3 residues before the CDR3 end; the end is taken from the germline J gene.

Germline V CDR1 and CDR2: LGHNA, YNFKEQ. This CDR3 has 16 amino acids. Here immunoSEQ multiplex PCR was the method, and the copy in TCRdb shows in-frame clones only, minus some. The repertoire table contains 15,000 or so clones. This TCR was recovered from a human patient who received a combined kidney and bone marrow transplant. These T cells may partly come from the graft donor. The chain joins TRBV4-2 to TRBJ2-7, with 13 bases aligning to TRBD2. The sample here was CD8+ T cells from blood (PBMCs), taken 6 months after the transplant. The CDR3 loop reads CASSQGGLAGLYEQYF. Partial CDR3 DNA: TGCGCCAGCAGCCAAGGGGGACTAGCGGGGCTCTACGAG.